The rows below give T cell receptor beta chains drawn from one sample of a study of CD8 T cells in Susac syndrome. MiXCR was run by TCRdb on the immunoSEQ multiplex PCR reads, yielding one entry per CDR3 protein. The sample has about 280,000 distinct CDR3 sequences; 70% to 90% are singletons. Sequenced input: CD8+ T cells from PBMCs. These receptors all come from a human donor with multiple sclerosis. Both conserved end residues are part of each CDR3. D genes are given only for firm matches. Expanded clones are given a class, and other clones once, few, many or no size at all.

once	TRBV2	TRBJ1-1	-	TGTGCCAGCAGTGGCTACTTTGGGACTCAACCTTCCGCTGAAGCTTTCTTT	CASSGYFGTQPSAEAFF
few	TRBV28	TRBJ2-7	-	TGTGCCAGCAGTCCATTGGACTTTTACGAGCAGTACTTC	CASSPLDFYEQYF
-	TRBV7-9	TRBJ2-7	-	TGTGCCAGCAGCACTATAAACGAGCAGTACTTC	CASSTINEQYF
-	TRBV12-5	TRBJ2-7	-	TGTGCTAGTGGCCTGATGGGGTGGGGCGAGCAGTACTTC	CASGLMGWGEQYF
-	TRBV6-5	TRBJ2-7	TRBD2	TGTGCCAGCAGTTACCGCCCAACCGGGACTAGCGGCTACAACGAGCAGTACTTC	CASSYRPTGTSGYNEQYF
-	TRBV5-6	TRBJ2-1	-	TGTGCCAGCAACGGGTCCCCCTACAATGAGCAGTTCTTC	CASNGSPYNEQFF
few	TRBV6-1	TRBJ2-5	-	TGTGCCAGCAGTGAAGGGAGGGCAGAAGAGACCCAGTACTTC	CASSEGRAEETQYF
-	TRBV29-1	TRBJ2-1	-	TGCAGCGTGGTCCGGGGGGCTGAGCAGTTCTTC	CSVVRGAEQFF
once	TRBV10-1	TRBJ2-2	TRBD2	TGCGCCAGCACAAGCGGGAGGGGGACCGGGGAGCTGTTTTTT	CASTSGRGTGELFF
-	TRBV20-1	TRBJ2-1	-	TGCAGTGCTAGAGAAGTGGCAGGCCGTGAGAATGAGCAGTTCTTC	CSAREVAGRENEQFF
-	TRBV5-5	TRBJ2-5	-	TGTGCCAGCAGCCCAGCGGGCAGGCAAGAGACCCAGTACTTC	CASSPAGRQETQYF
-	TRBV27	TRBJ2-7	-	TGTGCCAGCAGTTTATCGGAAACCTACGAGCAGTACTTC	CASSLSETYEQYF
-	TRBV28	TRBJ2-1	TRBD1	TGTGCCAGCATCACGGGACAGCTGGAGGAGAGGCAGGTCGAGCAGTTCTTC	CASITGQLEERQVEQFF
-	TRBV5-1	TRBJ1-1	TRBD1	TGCGCCAGCAGCCCGAGGACAGGGTCGAACACTGAAGCTTTCTTT	CASSPRTGSNTEAFF
-	TRBV27	TRBJ2-1	TRBD2	TGTGCCAGCAACGCGGGAGCCCCCTCCTACAATGAGCAGTTCTTC	CASNAGAPSYNEQFF
-	TRBV5-6	TRBJ1-1	TRBD1	TGTGCCAGCAGCTTTAAGTTCGGGACAGTATACAACACTGAAGCTTTCTTT	CASSFKFGTVYNTEAFF
-	TRBV5-1	TRBJ1-3	-	TGCGCCAGCAGCTTGGAGACTCTTGGAAACACCATATATTTT	CASSLETLGNTIYF
many	TRBV7-2	TRBJ2-7	TRBD1	TGTGCCAGCAGCTTAGGGACAGGGAGCTCCTACGAGCAGTACTTC	CASSLGTGSSYEQYF
-	TRBV5-5	TRBJ2-5	-	TGTGCCAGCAGTTCAAGAGGGTCCCGCGGAGAGACCCAGTACTTC	CASSSRGSRGETQYF
-	TRBV25-1	TRBJ2-2	-	TGTGCCAGCAGTGAATCTCTTAGGGAGCTGTTTTTT	CASSESLRELFF
-	TRBV10-3	TRBJ2-3	TRBD2	TGTGCCATCAGTGAGAGCGGGAGCGGGGCAGATACGCAGTATTTT	CAISESGSGADTQYF
-	TRBV4-1	TRBJ2-2	TRBD1	TGCGCCAGCAGCCACGGCGCACAGGGGGCTGGCGGGGAGCTGTTTTTT	CASSHGAQGAGGELFF
-	TRBV27	TRBJ2-7	TRBD2	TGTGCCAGCAGTCCTAGCGGGAGACTCTACGAGCAGTACTTC	CASSPSGRLYEQYF
-	TRBV6-5	TRBJ1-1	-	TGTGCCAGCAGTTATCAACGACCGGAGGTGAACACTGAAGCTTTCTTT	CASSYQRPEVNTEAFF
-	TRBV4-2	TRBJ2-1	-	TGTGCCAGCAGCGAGACAGCCCTCAATGAGCAGTTCTTC	CASSETALNEQFF
-	TRBV6-1	TRBJ2-7	-	TGTGCCAGCAGCCAGCAGGGTAGCTACGAGCAGTACTTC	CASSQQGSYEQYF
once	TRBV20-1	TRBJ2-3	-	TGCAGTGCTAGAGATCTCAAGCGGACCAGTGATACGCAGTATTTT	CSARDLKRTSDTQYF
-	TRBV7-9	TRBJ2-7	-	TGTGCCAGCAGCTTTGTGACTGCATCCTACGAGCAGTACTTC	CASSFVTASYEQYF
-	TRBV7-9	TRBJ2-1	TRBD2	TGTGCCAGCAGGTTGACTAGCGGGAATCAGATTTATGGGGAGCAGTTCTTC	CASRLTSGNQIYGEQFF
-	TRBV20-1	TRBJ1-1	TRBD1	TGCAGTGCATCCGACAGGGCCACTGAAGCTTTCTTT	CSASDRATEAFF
-	TRBV2	TRBJ2-5	-	TGTGCCACCCGGCGGACGCTTGGGACTCAAGAGACCCAGTACTTC	CATRRTLGTQETQYF
-	TRBV5-4	TRBJ2-7	TRBD2	TGTGCCAGCACCGTGAGGTCTAGCGGGAGTTCTCCCTACGGGCAGTACTTC	CASTVRSSGSSPYGQYF
-	TRBV4-1	TRBJ2-1	-	TGCGCCAGCAGCCAAGATAAGCAGGCGGAGCAGTTCTTC	CASSQDKQAEQFF
-	TRBV9	TRBJ2-3	-	TGTGCCAGCAGCGTACTACTACCAGATACGCAGTATTTT	CASSVLLPDTQYF
-	TRBV9	TRBJ2-2	-	TGTGCCAGCAGCGTAGGGGCAGGGGTAGAATCCGGGGAGCTGTTTTTT	CASSVGAGVESGELFF
-	TRBV10-3	TRBJ2-7	-	TGTGCCATCAGTCAGGGGAGCTCCTACGAGCAGTACTTC	CAISQGSSYEQYF
-	TRBV27	TRBJ2-2	-	TGTGCCAGCAGTTTCTACATCTACTCCAACAGGGAGGGCGGGGAGCTGTTTTTT	CASSFYIYSNREGGELFF
-	TRBV6-2/TRBV6-3	TRBJ2-7	-	TGTGCCAGCAGTTACCCCCTCCTCTACGAGCAGTACTTC	CASSYPLLYEQYF
once	TRBV15	TRBJ2-4	-	TGTGCCACGGGGGACGAGTGGCCCAAAAACATTCAGTACTTC	CATGDEWPKNIQYF
once	TRBV7-9	TRBJ2-5	-	TGTGCCAGCAGCCCCCCTAGCCAAGAGACCCAGTACTTC	CASSPPSQETQYF
-	TRBV20-1	TRBJ2-1	-	TGCAGTGCTAGAGAGAGGGCCTTGAGGGAACGGATCAATGAGCAGTTCTTC	CSARERALRERINEQFF
-	TRBV4-1	TRBJ2-5	-	TGCGCCAGCAGCCATGGACCGGGACTGCAAGAGACCCAGTACTTC	CASSHGPGLQETQYF
-	TRBV27	TRBJ2-7	-	TGTGCCAGCACCAGGGGGGCCGAGCAGTACTTC	CASTRGAEQYF
once	TRBV30	TRBJ2-1	TRBD2	TGTGCCTGGAGTCCGGACTCCGGGACTAGCGGGAGTCGAAACTCCTACAATGAGCAGTTCTTC	CAWSPDSGTSGSRNSYNEQFF
-	TRBV2	TRBJ1-4	TRBD1	TGTGCCAGCGGACAGGGAAGGGCTAATGAAAAACTGTTTTTT	CASGQGRANEKLFF
-	TRBV20-1	TRBJ2-1	-	TGCAGTGCTAGAGATCCGGGTAGCGACAATGAGCAGTTCTTC	CSARDPGSDNEQFF
-	TRBV27	TRBJ2-7	-	TGTGCCAGCAGTCAGACAGCTTCCTACGAGCAGTACTTC	CASSQTASYEQYF
-	TRBV27	TRBJ2-2	TRBD1	TGTGCCAGCGGGGTGGGACAGGGAAGCGCCGGGGAGCTGTTTTTT	CASGVGQGSAGELFF
-	TRBV5-1	TRBJ2-3	-	TGCGCCAGCAGTCCGGCTGGGGCGCCCAGCACAGATACGCAGTATTTT	CASSPAGAPSTDTQYF
-	TRBV2	TRBJ2-3	TRBD2	TGTGCCAGCAGGGTGTCTAGCGGGAGCTCTAGCACAGATACGCAGTATTTT	CASRVSSGSSSTDTQYF
-	TRBV20-1	TRBJ1-1	-	TGCAGTGCTAGTTTCTACGTAGGGGCCGACACTGAAGCTTTCTTT	CSASFYVGADTEAFF
-	TRBV7-9	TRBJ1-1	-	TGTGCCAGCAGCTTAGTTGTTAGCAACACTGAAGCTTTCTTT	CASSLVVSNTEAFF
-	TRBV12-3/TRBV12-4	TRBJ2-7	-	TGTGCCAGCAGCCCCGGGACTGCCCTAGAGCAGTACTTC	CASSPGTALEQYF
-	TRBV10-3	TRBJ2-1	TRBD2	TGTGCCATCAGTGCCGTACTAGCGGGAGTGTACAATGAGCAGTTCTTC	CAISAVLAGVYNEQFF